This TCR beta chain appears in the sequencing data of a study of OX40 agonist ivuxolimab in advanced cancers. Profiling relied on immunoSEQ multiplex PCR, and the TCRdb table lists in-frame clones only, not all of them. The sample carries around 88,000 clones, just over 90% recorded once. Remarks on this clone: The antigen is not known.

Study observations and caveats: Among the lowest peripheral clonal expansion occurred in 0.1-3.0 mg/kg partial responders.

The receptor was derived from an adult with an advanced solid tumor such as melanoma, head and neck, liver or kidney cancer. The specimen was CD4+ or CD8+ T cells sorted from blood, collected in a trial of the OX40 agonist ivuxolimab.

As DNA, the CDR3 is TGTGCCAGCAAGGTGGGCCCTAACAATGAGCAGTTCTTC. Translated, it gives CASKVGPNNEQFF. The V call is TRBV6-1, the J call TRBJ2-1, with no clear D. Trimming removed 7 bases at V and 5 bases at J, with 12 bases between. The CDR3 is 13 residues long. Germline V CDR1 and CDR2: MNHNS, SASEGT.